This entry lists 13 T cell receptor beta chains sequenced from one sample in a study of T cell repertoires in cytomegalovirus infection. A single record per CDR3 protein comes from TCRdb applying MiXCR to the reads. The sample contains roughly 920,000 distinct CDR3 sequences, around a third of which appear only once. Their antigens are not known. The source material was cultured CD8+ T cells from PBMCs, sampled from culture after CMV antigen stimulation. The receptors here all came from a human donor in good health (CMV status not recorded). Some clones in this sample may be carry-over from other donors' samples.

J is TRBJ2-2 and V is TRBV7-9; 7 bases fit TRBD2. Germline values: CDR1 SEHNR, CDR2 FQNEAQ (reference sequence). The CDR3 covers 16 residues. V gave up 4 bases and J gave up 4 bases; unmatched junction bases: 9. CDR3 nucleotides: TGTGCCAGCAGCTCCCTACCTAGCGGTGTCACCGGGGAGCTGTTTTTT. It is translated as CASSSLPSGVTGELFF.

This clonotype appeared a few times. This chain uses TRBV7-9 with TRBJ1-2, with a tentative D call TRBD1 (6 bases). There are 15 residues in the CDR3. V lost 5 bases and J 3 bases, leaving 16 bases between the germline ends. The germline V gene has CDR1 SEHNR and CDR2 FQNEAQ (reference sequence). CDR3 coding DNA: TGTGCCAGCAGCATATCGTTCAGGGGAGACTATGGCTACACCTTC. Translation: CASSISFRGDYGYTF.

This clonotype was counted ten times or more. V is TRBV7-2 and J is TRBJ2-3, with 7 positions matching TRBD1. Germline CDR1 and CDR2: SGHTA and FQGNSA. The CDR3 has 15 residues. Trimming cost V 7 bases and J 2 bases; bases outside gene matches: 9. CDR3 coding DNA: TGTGCCAGCACCCTCACAGGGGCCAACACAGATACGCAGTATTTT. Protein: CASTLTGANTDTQYF.

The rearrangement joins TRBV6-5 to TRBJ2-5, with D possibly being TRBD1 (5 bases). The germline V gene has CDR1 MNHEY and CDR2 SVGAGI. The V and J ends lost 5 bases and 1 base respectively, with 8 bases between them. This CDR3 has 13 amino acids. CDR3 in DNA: TGTGCCAGCAGTCCGGACATCCAAGAGACCCAGTACTTC. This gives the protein CASSPDIQETQYF.

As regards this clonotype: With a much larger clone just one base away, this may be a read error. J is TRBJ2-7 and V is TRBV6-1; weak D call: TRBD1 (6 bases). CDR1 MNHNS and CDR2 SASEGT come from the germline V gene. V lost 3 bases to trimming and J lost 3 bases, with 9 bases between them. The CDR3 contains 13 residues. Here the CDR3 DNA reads TGTGCCAGCAGTGACCGGGACATCTACGAGCAGTACTTC. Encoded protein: CASSDRDIYEQYF.

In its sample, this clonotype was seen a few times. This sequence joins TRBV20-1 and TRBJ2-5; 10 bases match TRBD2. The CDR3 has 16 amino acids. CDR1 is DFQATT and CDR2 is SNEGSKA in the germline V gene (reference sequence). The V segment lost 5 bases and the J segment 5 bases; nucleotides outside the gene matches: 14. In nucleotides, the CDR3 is TGCAGTGCTTCCGGGACTAGCGACCGGGGCCGGGAGACCCAGTACTTC. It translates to CSASGTSDRGRETQYF.

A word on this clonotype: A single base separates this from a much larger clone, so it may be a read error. The DNA of the CDR3 is TGTGCCAGCAACCCAAGACAGCATTACAATGAGCAGTTCTTC. Its protein is CASNPRQHYNEQFF. This chain joins TRBV7-6 and TRBJ2-1, with a tentative D call TRBD1 (5 bases). Germline values: CDR1 SGHVS, CDR2 FNYEAQ. This CDR3 has 14 residues. V was shortened by 7 bases and J by 4 bases, with 14 bases between the two germline ends.

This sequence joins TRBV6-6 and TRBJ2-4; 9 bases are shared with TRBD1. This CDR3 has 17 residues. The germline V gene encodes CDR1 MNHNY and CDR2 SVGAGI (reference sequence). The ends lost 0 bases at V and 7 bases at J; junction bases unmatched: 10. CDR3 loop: CASSYSPGTGSANIQYF. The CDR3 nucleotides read TGTGCCAGCAGTTACTCCCCGGGGACAGGGTCGGCCAACATTCAGTACTTC.

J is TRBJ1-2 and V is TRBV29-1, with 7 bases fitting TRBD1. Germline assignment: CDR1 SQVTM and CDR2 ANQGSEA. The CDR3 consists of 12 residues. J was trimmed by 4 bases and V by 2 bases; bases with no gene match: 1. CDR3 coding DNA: TGCAGCGTTGAAAAGGGGGCCTATGGCTACACCTTC. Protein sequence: CSVEKGAYGYTF.

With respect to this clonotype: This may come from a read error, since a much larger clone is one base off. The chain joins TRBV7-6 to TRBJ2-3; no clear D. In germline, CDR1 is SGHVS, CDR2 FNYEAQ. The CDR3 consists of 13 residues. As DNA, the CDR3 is TGTGTCAGCAGCTTATCCCACACAGATACGCAGTATTTT. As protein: CVSSLSHTDTQYF.

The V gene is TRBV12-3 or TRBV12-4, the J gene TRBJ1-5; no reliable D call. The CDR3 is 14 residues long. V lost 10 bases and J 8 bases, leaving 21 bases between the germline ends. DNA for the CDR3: TGTGCCAATAGGCCCCTGGGGAGCCCAGAGCCCCAGCATTTT. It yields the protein CANRPLGSPEPQHF.

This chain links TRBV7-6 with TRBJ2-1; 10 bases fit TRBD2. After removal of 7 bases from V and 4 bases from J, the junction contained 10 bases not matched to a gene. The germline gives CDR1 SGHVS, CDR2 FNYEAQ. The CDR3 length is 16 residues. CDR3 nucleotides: TGTGCCAGCATCGAAGTCAATAGCGGGGGGTACAATGAGCAGTTCTTC. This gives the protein CASIEVNSGGYNEQFF.

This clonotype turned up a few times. The CDR3 protein is CASSGAQVKSGEQYF. The DNA for the CDR3 is TGTGCCAGCAGCGGTGCACAGGTAAAGTCCGGCGAGCAGTACTTC. J is TRBJ2-7 and V is TRBV7-6; D possibly corresponds to TRBD1 (5 bases). The CDR3 is made up of 15 amino acids. V lost 5 bases, J lost 6 bases, and 20 bases lay in between. Per germline, CDR1 SGHVS and CDR2 FNYEAQ.